The rows below give T cell receptor beta chains drawn from one sample of a study of blood T cell repertoires in COVID-19. Profiled with immunoSEQ multiplex PCR; TCRdb holds only in-frame clones, not every one. In the table there are 300,000 or so clones, 70% to 90% of which are singletons. Sequencing was carried out using PBMCs or T cells enriched from blood (not recorded which). The receptor set was obtained from a woman aged 40 to 55 with acute COVID-19. Each CDR3 is given with its conserved first and last residue. A D gene is named only where the DNA matches it firmly. Rows give clone size only sometimes, using once, few, many, or a class for an expanded clone.

clone size,J gene,D gene,V gene,CDR3 DNA,CDR3 protein
NA,TRBJ1-2,TRBD1,TRBV6-1,TGTGCCAGCAGTGAAATGGGACAGTCCTTTAATGGCTACACCTTC,CASSEMGQSFNGYTF
NA,TRBJ1-3,NA,TRBV12-3/TRBV12-4,TGTGCCAGCAGTTACACCTCTGGAAACACCATATATTTT,CASSYTSGNTIYF
once,TRBJ1-1,TRBD1,TRBV19,TGTGCCAGTCTGGGACAGAAGAACACTGAAGCTTTCTTT,CASLGQKNTEAFF
NA,TRBJ2-7,NA,TRBV11-2,TGTGCCAGCAGCCTGGACAGACTGATTTTCTACGAGCAGTACTTC,CASSLDRLIFYEQYF
NA,TRBJ2-1,TRBD2,TRBV29-1,TGCAGCACGACCGGGGGGGAATCCTACAATGAGCAGTTCTTC,CSTTGGESYNEQFF
NA,TRBJ1-2,NA,TRBV3-1/TRBV3-2,TGTGCCAGCGGGGGGGAAGCGACAGAACCTGACCTGGGCTACACCTTC,CASGGEATEPDLGYTF
NA,TRBJ2-7,NA,TRBV27,TGTGCCACCGGACAGACTCGAAAGGGGCAGTACTTC,CATGQTRKGQYF
NA,TRBJ2-7,TRBD1,TRBV6-5,TGTGCCAGCAGACCCGGACAGGGATCCTACGAGCAGTACTTC,CASRPGQGSYEQYF
NA,TRBJ1-2,TRBD1,TRBV24-1,TGTGCCACCAGTGATTTTCCAGGGGGCGGAGGCTACACCTTC,CATSDFPGGGGYTF
NA,TRBJ1-6,NA,TRBV28,TGTGCCAGCAGTTTACCGACAGTTCCGCGGAATTCACCCCTCCACTTT,CASSLPTVPRNSPLHF
NA,TRBJ1-1,NA,TRBV18,TGTGCCAGCTCTCGAGGACAGAAGAACACTGAAGCTTTCTTT,CASSRGQKNTEAFF